This is a list of T cell receptor beta chains from one sample in a study of CD8+ T cells in alopecia areata. Method: immunoSEQ multiplex PCR; TCRdb's copy keeps in-frame clones and lacks some. The sample carries about 210,000 clones, about 64% recorded once. The sample here was CD4+ T cells sorted from blood, taken at week 4, from a patient treated with tofacitinib. These receptor sequences come from a human donor with alopecia areata. The CDR3 runs from the conserved cysteine through the conserved F or W. The D gene is left open where the match is weak. The size entry is marked missing in some rows and otherwise reads once, few, many or a size class.

TRBV6-1	NA	NA	TRBJ2-5	11	TGTGCCAGCAACCGGGCAGAGACCCAGTACTTC	CASNRAETQYF
TRBV30	NA	NA	TRBJ2-7	12	TGTGCCTGGAGTCAGACCGGCTCAGAGCAGTACTTC	CAWSQTGSEQYF
TRBV5-1	NA	TRBD1	TRBJ1-1	14	TGCGCCAGCAGCTGGGGACAGGGAGGGTCTGAAGCTTTCTTT	CASSWGQGGSEAFF
TRBV10-3	NA	TRBD1	TRBJ1-2	15	TGTGCCATCAGTGTGGGAACAGGGGGTGACTATGGCTACACCTTC	CAISVGTGGDYGYTF
TRBV6-5	NA	NA	TRBJ2-2	11	TGTGCCAGCAGAAACACCGGGGAGCTGTTTTTT	CASRNTGELFF
TRBV2	NA	NA	TRBJ1-2	12	TGTGCCAGCACGACAGTTAGTTATGGCTACACCTTC	CASTTVSYGYTF
TRBV2	few	TRBD1	TRBJ2-2	15	TGTGCCAGCAGTGTTTTGGGACAGAACTCCGGGGAGCTGTTTTTT	CASSVLGQNSGELFF
TRBV30	NA	NA	TRBJ1-2	11	TGTGCCACGGACAGACTCTATGGCTACACCTTC	CATDRLYGYTF
TRBV27	NA	NA	TRBJ1-6	15	TGTGCCAGCAGAGGAACCGGACAGTACAATTCACCCCTCCACTTT	CASRGTGQYNSPLHF
TRBV14	NA	NA	TRBJ1-1	14	TGTGCCAGCAGCCAAGAGACAGCGAACACTGAAGCTTTCTTT	CASSQETANTEAFF
TRBV20-1	NA	NA	TRBJ2-5	11	TGCAGTGCAAGACTAGGGGAGACCCAGTACTTC	CSARLGETQYF
TRBV29-1	NA	NA	TRBJ2-5	13	TGCAGCGTTGAAGATCAGGGTTGGGAGACCCAGTACTTC	CSVEDQGWETQYF
TRBV20-1	few	NA	TRBJ1-1	11	TGCAGTCCGTCGAGAGGGACTGAAGCTTTCTTT	CSPSRGTEAFF
TRBV14	many	NA	TRBJ2-1	14	TGTGCCAGCAGCCAATCGAGTGGATACAATGAGCAGTTCTTC	CASSQSSGYNEQFF
TRBV15	NA	NA	TRBJ2-3	14	TGTGCCACCAGCAGAGATCTGGGCACAGATACGCAGTATTTT	CATSRDLGTDTQYF
TRBV7-9	NA	NA	TRBJ1-1	15	TGTGCCAGCAGCTCTAAATCAGGGGTAGTCGCTGAAGCTTTCTTT	CASSSKSGVVAEAFF
TRBV30	NA	TRBD1	TRBJ1-1	15	TGTGCCTGGAAAATTCCGGGACAGGGGGTAGCTGAAGCTTTCTTT	CAWKIPGQGVAEAFF
TRBV29-1	NA	TRBD1	TRBJ2-5	13	TGCAGCGTGGACAGGGTTGGGCAAGAGACCCAGTACTTC	CSVDRVGQETQYF
TRBV6-5	once	TRBD1	TRBJ1-2	14	TGTGCCAGCAGTTCGGGACAGGGAAACTATGGCTACACCTTC	CASSSGQGNYGYTF
TRBV5-1	NA	TRBD1	TRBJ2-7	14	TGCGCCAGCAGCCCAGGGACAGCTTTCTACGAGCAGTACTTC	CASSPGTAFYEQYF